The following is a TCR beta chain sequence with its context. As yet, its antigen is unknown. The sample originates from a study of OX40 agonist ivuxolimab in advanced cancers. Study findings and constraints: At doses 0.1 to 3.0 mg/kg, CD4+ and CD8+ clones expanded.

The method was immunoSEQ multiplex PCR; TCRdb's version includes in-frame clones alone and lacks a portion of them. This sample has about 48,000 clones; approximately 81% occur once, and the top ten carry roughly 9.6%. Germline loops: CDR1 LNHNV, CDR2 YYDKDF (reference sequence). V dropped 0 bases and J dropped 8; count of bases not matched to a gene: 10. The CDR3 sequence is 16 residues long. The chain couples TRBV15 to TRBJ2-1, with TRBD1 matching 7 bases. This clonotype was obtained from an adult with an advanced solid tumor such as melanoma, head and neck, liver or kidney cancer. Sequenced material: CD4+ or CD8+ T cells sorted from blood, taken in a trial of the OX40 agonist ivuxolimab. The chain's CDR3 is CATSRDRTGFGYEQFF. The CDR3 DNA sequence: TGTGCCACCAGCAGAGACCGGACAGGATTTGGGTATGAGCAGTTCTTC.